The source of this TCR beta chain is a study of shared clonotypes between healthy human individuals (dated by TCRdb to 2019 to 2021). At the level of the whole study: Three men and two women, aged 18 to 49 years, made up the cohort. For each donor, CD4 naive and CD4 memory were each run on three plates, CD8 naive on two plates, and CD8 memory on one plate. To estimate repertoire size and how much clonotypes are shared between individuals, the study performed deep sequencing of blood TCR repertoires from a few healthy adults. To increase sequencing depth and limit assay-specific biases, different laboratories used diverse techniques to prepare libraries and sequence TCR repertoires. Leukapheresis yielded between about 0.85 and 10 billion PBMCs per donor. Study-wide conclusions, independent of this receptor: Pairwise subsampling indicated that sequencing depth was expected to affect the degree of clonotype sharing among donors. Naive subsets generally had larger estimated clonotype richness than memory subsets did. The genetic and exposure-history diversity represented was limited by the small number of donors. Even with the large sequencing depth, rarefaction of the sorted-subset datasets indicated that sequencing was incomplete. Sampling was restricted to blood, and TCR repertoires in tissues likely differ from the TCR repertoires found in blood. Compared with non-shared clonotypes, clonotypes shared by all four sorted-subset donors had higher generation probabilities. About 5% of naive CD4, around 3.5% of naive CD8, roughly 2.5% of memory CD4, and 0.35% to 0.5% of memory CD8 clonotypes were shared across several donors.

Counted from cysteine to phenylalanine, this CDR3 has 15 amino acids. The retained sequence is limited to the CDR3, 45 bases, with the frame set at the first base. CDR1 and CDR2, per the germline V gene (reference sequence), are SGHNT and YYREEE. The junction shows trimming of 3 bases on V and 3 bases on J, and the gene matches do not reach 6 bases of it. Using the deep immunoSEQ assay, TCR CDR3 regions were amplified from genomic DNA by multiplex PCR. Genomic DNA extracted from each cell subset was distributed evenly over all wells of several immunoSEQ 96-well plates, and each plate served as one replicate. For sorted subsets, each replicate PCR was loaded with 150 to 250 ng genomic DNA, equivalent to some 27,000 T cell genomes. Purified libraries were quantified with a Qubit 3.0 fluorometer, sized on a Bioanalyzer 2100, and re-quantified with the KAPA Library Quantification kit. A separate single-read 150-cycle Illumina NextSeq 550 flow cell was used to sequence each immunoSEQ 96-well plate. Per the authors' processing: Because the immunoSEQ output held only junctional sequences and lacked quality scores, the filtering could not match the filtering applied to full-length reads. To assign V/J genes and CDR3, sequences were annotated using PyIR, a Python wrapper for IgBLAST v1.9, with IMGT germline references. Any read was removed if the V/J assignment was weak (E-value above 1e-6), the CDR3 was missing, or the read contained stop codons, out-of-frame junctions, or ambiguous translated residues. V3J clonotypes were defined by identical inferred V gene, J gene, and CDR3 amino acid sequence. Percentage overlap between repertoires was computed as shared unique clonotypes divided by the size of the smaller repertoire. Three approaches were used to assess repertoire richness: RTK rarefaction, the Chao1 estimator, and Recon v2.1 estimates of unobserved clonotypes. Generation probabilities were computed with OLGA for all TCRbeta clonotypes obtained by the gDNA method from a few donors. TCRdb took this table from immuneACCESS and kept in-frame rearrangements with V and J called. Such tables lack part of the clones; where checked against another copy, unresolved V genes explain under half of the gap, and the rest is unexplained. V, J and clone size were drawn from that table, and D and trimming were deduced from the DNA. Across this sample there are approximately 530,000 clones, with 95% to 97% seen only once. The ten biggest clones cover 0.06% of the sample.

A remark on this clone: No antigen is known for it. It has no much larger one-base neighbor in the sample; base qualities were not kept.

The donors were healthy, HIV-negative adults who had no recently reported acute infections or vaccinations. Every donor was a Caucasian adult residing in Nashville, Tennessee, USA. CD4+ T cells were enriched by magnetic negative selection, after which naive cells were positively selected on CD45RA and the negative fraction was taken as the memory subset. After blood collection by leukapheresis, PBMCs were isolated using Ficoll-Histopaque density gradient centrifugation and then cryopreserved in the vapor phase of liquid nitrogen. Analytical flow cytometry was used to check the purity and quantity of each magnetically sorted T cell population. From each sorted fraction, genomic DNA was isolated and quantified by UV absorbance on a Nanodrop 2000c.

The receptor chain draws on TRBV5-4 and TRBJ1-3, and 7 junctional nucleotides match TRBD1. The material sequenced was naive CD4+ T cells sorted from blood. What the cell subset or site label conveys for this sample: CD45RA+ positively selected. The source of this sequence is a woman aged 25 to 45 in good health. The DNA sequence is given as TGTGCCAGCAGCTCCGGGACAGACGGTGGAAACACCATATATTTT. Its amino acids are CASSSGTDGGNTIYF.